This is a list of T cell receptor beta chains from one sample in a study of T cell changes during pregnancy in multiple sclerosis. Method: immunoSEQ multiplex PCR; TCRdb's copy keeps in-frame clones and lacks some. The repertoire holds about 58,000 clones, with roughly 89% as singletons. Sequencing used CD4+ T cells from peripheral blood mononuclear cells, obtained after pregnancy. These receptor sequences come from a female donor in good health, enrolled as a control in a pregnancy study. Each CDR3 is given with its conserved first and last residue. Each record gives: D gene, V gene, J gene, clone size, CDR3 length, CDR3 protein, CDR3 DNA. A D gene is named only where the DNA matches it firmly. Expanded clones are given a class, and other clones once, few, many or no size at all.

TRBD1,TRBV2,TRBJ1-2,.,14,CASSGQGAHYGYTF,TGTGCCAGCAGTGGCCAGGGGGCGCATTATGGCTACACCTTC
.,TRBV30,TRBJ1-2,.,14,CAWTSTRVNYGYTF,TGTGCCTGGACAAGCACCCGGGTTAACTATGGCTACACCTTC
.,TRBV30,TRBJ1-1,.,17,CAWSSIFQEYRMTEAFF,TGTGCCTGGAGTTCCATCTTTCAGGAATATAGGATGACTGAAGCTTTCTTT
.,TRBV10-3,TRBJ2-7,.,14,CAISGTTNSYEQYF,TGTGCCATCAGTGGGACTACAAACTCCTACGAGCAGTACTTC
TRBD1,TRBV2,TRBJ1-4,few,14,CASSSTGAPEKLFF,TGTGCCAGCAGTTCGACAGGGGCCCCTGAAAAACTGTTTTTT
TRBD2,TRBV7-2,TRBJ2-2,.,17,CASSSISGGPVEGELFF,TGTGCCAGCAGCTCAATTAGCGGGGGCCCCGTTGAAGGGGAGCTGTTTTTT
.,TRBV2,TRBJ1-5,.,13,CASTRDFNQPQHF,TGTGCCAGCACCCGGGACTTCAATCAGCCCCAGCATTTT
.,TRBV7-3,TRBJ2-7,.,13,CASSSTRVDEQYF,TGTGCCAGCAGCTCAACCAGGGTAGACGAGCAGTACTTC
.,TRBV11-3,TRBJ1-2,.,14,CASSVGGAIDGYTF,TGTGCCAGCAGCGTTGGGGGGGCAATTGATGGCTACACCTTC
.,TRBV30,TRBJ1-6,.,15,CAWSVGLSYNSPLHF,TGTGCCTGGAGTGTGGGCCTCTCCTATAATTCACCCCTCCACTTT
.,TRBV6-5,TRBJ1-6,.,13,CASTLTVNSPLHF,TGTGCCAGCACCTTGACAGTCAATTCACCCCTCCACTTT
TRBD1,TRBV5-1,TRBJ1-1,.,15,CASSLQDRVNTEAFF,TGCGCCAGCAGCCTCCAGGACAGGGTGAACACTGAAGCTTTCTTT
.,TRBV7-6,TRBJ2-5,once,15,CASSSNQGSQETQYF,TGTGCCAGCAGCTCGAATCAGGGGTCCCAAGAGACCCAGTACTTC
.,TRBV19,TRBJ2-5,.,14,CASSISLSEETQYF,TGTGCCAGTAGTATTTCTCTCTCGGAGGAGACCCAGTACTTC
.,TRBV7-2,TRBJ2-7,.,15,CASSPSTAGPYEQYF,TGTGCCAGCAGCCCCTCAACGGCGGGCCCTTACGAGCAGTACTTC
.,TRBV6-6,TRBJ2-3,once,12,CASSYEGGTQYF,TGTGCCAGCAGTTACGAAGGCGGAACGCAGTATTTT
.,TRBV9,TRBJ2-1,.,13,CASSGGRDGEQFF,TGTGCCAGCAGCGGGGGGCGAGATGGTGAGCAGTTCTTC
TRBD1,TRBV30,TRBJ1-5,.,15,CAWSVGWAGGQPQHF,TGTGCCTGGAGTGTAGGTTGGGCAGGGGGACAGCCCCAGCATTTT
TRBD1,TRBV5-4,TRBJ1-1,.,14,CASSFDRGYTEAFF,TGTGCCAGCAGCTTCGACAGGGGGTACACTGAAGCTTTCTTT
.,TRBV9,TRBJ1-2,.,14,CASSVDGTLYGYTF,TGTGCCAGCAGCGTAGACGGGACACTATATGGCTACACCTTC
.,TRBV9,TRBJ1-6,.,15,CASSVTQGDNSPLHF,TGTGCCAGCAGCGTGACCCAAGGGGATAATTCACCCCTCCACTTT
TRBD1,TRBV9,TRBJ1-1,.,13,CASSVQGASEAFF,TGTGCCAGCAGCGTTCAGGGGGCTTCAGAAGCTTTCTTT
.,TRBV5-4,TRBJ2-5,once,13,CASSSQGTETQYF,TGTGCCAGCAGCTCCCAGGGGACAGAGACCCAGTACTTC
TRBD2,TRBV7-3,TRBJ2-6,.,18,CASSPEQRGSSGANVLTF,TGTGCCAGCAGCCCGGAGCAGCGGGGCTCCTCTGGGGCCAACGTCCTGACTTTC